These 22 T cell receptor beta chains share one sample of origin, sequenced in a study of shared clonotypes between healthy human individuals. Profiling relied on immunoSEQ multiplex PCR, and the TCRdb table lists in-frame clones only, not all of them. This table holds a few hundred thousand clones, more than 75% found once. Input material: memory CD8+ T cells sorted from blood. As for subset: CD45RO+ cells pooled with CCR7-negative TemRA cells. The receptors stem from a man between 18 and 29 years old in good health.

The DNA of the CDR3 is TGCGCCAGCAGCCAAGAAAGGGACTACCGCACAGATACGCAGTATTTT. Its translation is CASSQERDYRTDTQYF. The chain has TRBV4-3 and TRBJ2-3; 7 bases agree with TRBD2. The CDR3 loop spans 16 amino acids. Germline V gives CDR1 LGHNA, CDR2 YSLEER. Trimming removed 0 bases from V and 1 base from J; junction bases left unmatched: 4.

The V call is TRBV27, the J call TRBJ1-1; 8 bases agree with TRBD1. The CDR3 sequence is 15 residues long. Germline CDR1 MNHEY, CDR2 SMNVEV (reference sequence). The junction had 5 bases not matched to a gene; V was cut back by 3 bases and J by 2 bases. The CDR3 sequence: CASSFSGGSNTEAFF. The CDR3 DNA is TGTGCCAGCAGTTTTTCAGGGGGCTCCAACACTGAAGCTTTCTTT.

Comments on this clone: At one boundary the junction diverges from the germline segment, which might be a read error. The genes are TRBV2 and TRBJ2-7; perhaps TRBD2 as D (5 bases). This CDR3 has 13 residues. Germline CDR1 is SNHLY and CDR2 is FYNNEI. This CDR3 is CASSVGLLSYMDF. The CDR3 DNA is TGTGCCAGCAGTGTCGGACTCTTATCCTACATGGACTTC.

J is TRBJ1-3 and V is TRBV2; D call uncertain. The CDR3 extends over 14 amino acids. Trimming stripped 2 bases from V and 3 bases from J, with 8 bases between. The V gene's germline CDR1 is SNHLY and CDR2 FYNNEI. In nucleotides, the CDR3 is TGTGCCAGCAGTGAATGGGATTATGGAAACACCATATATTTT. Its translation is CASSEWDYGNTIYF.

The chain combines TRBV27 with TRBJ2-1; 9 bases are a match to TRBD2. From germline, CDR1 is MNHEY and CDR2 SMNVEV (reference sequence). CDR3 length equals 18 residues. The trim removed 7 bases at V and 5 bases at J, leaving 18 bases unmatched. CDR3 loop: CASKSRTAGTSSDNEQFF. In DNA form, the CDR3 reads TGTGCCAGCAAATCGAGGACGGCCGGGACTAGCTCGGACAATGAGCAGTTCTTC.

This rearrangement joins TRBV7-9 to TRBJ1-5, with D tentatively TRBD1 (6 bases). Germline V lookup: CDR1 SEHNR, CDR2 FQNEAQ (reference sequence). The germline V and J ends were trimmed by 1 base and 5 bases, with 18 bases remaining between them. This CDR3 comprises 17 residues. CDR3 nucleotides: TGTGCCAGCAGCTTAGAGGCGAGGGGGTCCTTACATCAGCCCCAGCATTTT. Translating gives CASSLEARGSLHQPQHF.

The V gene is TRBV4-1, the J gene TRBJ2-7; 8 bases map to TRBD1. The junction had 19 bases not matched to a gene; V was cut back by 0 bases and J by 3 bases. Germline CDR1 MGHRA, CDR2 YSYEKL. The CDR3 covers 20 residues. CDR3 protein: CASSQDARTGFPRAIYEQYF. CDR3 bases: TGCGCCAGCAGCCAAGATGCCCGGACAGGGTTCCCTAGGGCTATCTACGAGCAGTACTTC.

The chain is built from TRBV19 and TRBJ2-5, with 8 bases aligning to TRBD1. The germline gives CDR1 LNHDA, CDR2 SQIVND (reference sequence). J lost 5 bases, V lost 2 bases, and 10 bases had no gene match. CDR3 length equals 16 residues. The CDR3: CASSIRRTGLWETQYF. For the CDR3, the DNA is TGTGCCAGTAGTATAAGACGGACAGGGCTTTGGGAGACCCAGTACTTC.

The sample holds a few counts of this clone. The rearrangement joins TRBV7-9 to TRBJ1-5, with D possibly being TRBD1 (5 bases). This CDR3 comprises 13 residues. Germline V CDR1 and CDR2: SEHNR, FQNEAQ (reference sequence). V lost 3 bases, J lost 6 bases, and 9 bases lay in between. CDR3 region: CASSFGGGQPQHF. The CDR3 coding sequence is TGTGCCAGCAGCTTCGGGGGTGGTCAGCCCCAGCATTTT.

V gene TRBV5-1 combines with J gene TRBJ2-1; D may be TRBD2 (6 bases). The ends were cut back, 1 base at V and 4 bases at J, with 12 bases in the middle. The germline V gene has CDR1 SGHRS and CDR2 YFSETQ. The CDR3 runs to 15 residues. The CDR3 coding sequence is TGCGCCAGCAGCTTGTACCGCGGGGAATACAATGAGCAGTTCTTC. It codes for CASSLYRGEYNEQFF.

Here the CDR3 DNA reads TGTGCCAGCAGCCCACGGGACGGTCGATCTCACGAGCAGTACTTC. Translating gives CASSPRDGRSHEQYF. The chain couples TRBV9 to TRBJ2-7, with D perhaps given as TRBD1 or TRBD2 (5 bases each). Germline V lookup: CDR1 SGDLS, CDR2 YYNGEE. The CDR3 extends over 15 amino acids. V lost 4 bases to trimming and J lost 5 bases, with 19 bases between them.

The chain combines TRBV9 with TRBJ1-6; D is unclear. The V gene lost 0 bases and the J gene lost 7 bases, with 5 bases spanning the gap. There are 13 residues in the CDR3. CDR1 is SGDLS and CDR2 is YYNGEE in the germline V gene. The CDR3, as DNA: TGTGCCAGCAGCGTAGCTTGGAATTCACCCCTCCACTTT. Its translation is CASSVAWNSPLHF.

The chain carries TRBV13 and TRBJ2-7, with TRBD1 identical over 10 bases. The CDR3 contains 14 residues. The V and J ends lost 5 bases and 3 bases, in that order; junction bases with no gene match: 4. Per the germline V gene, CDR1 is PRHDT and CDR2 is FYEKMQ (reference sequence). The CDR3 nucleotides are TGTGCCAGCAGCCCCGGGACAGGGGACTACGAGCAGTACTTC. Protein product: CASSPGTGDYEQYF.

The V gene is TRBV4-1, the J gene TRBJ2-7, with 10 bases matching TRBD2. CDR1 and CDR2 (germline): MGHRA, YSYEKL. Germline trimming cut 5 bases from V and 3 bases from J; bases unmatched to any gene: 7. CDR3 length equals 15 residues. The CDR3 DNA follows: TGCGCCAGCAGCGGGCGGACTAGCGGATACTACGAGCAGTACTTC. It specifies CASSGRTSGYYEQYF.

This clone was detected once. The chain has TRBV13 and TRBJ2-5; 7 bases match TRBD1. The CDR3 has 15 amino acids. V lost 5 bases, J lost 2 bases, and 8 bases stayed unmatched. Per germline, CDR1 PRHDT and CDR2 FYEKMQ (reference sequence). CDR3 in amino acids: CASSATGTEQETQYF. CDR3 nucleotides: TGTGCCAGCAGCGCCACCGGGACAGAACAAGAGACCCAGTACTTC. The full variable domain, its missing parts supplied by reference TRBV13 and TRBJ2-5, is AAGVIQSPRHLIKEKRETATLKCYPIPRHDTVYWYQQGPGQDPQFLISFYEKMQSDKGSIPDRFSAQQFSDYHSELNMSSLELGDSALYFCASSATGTEQETQYFGPGTRLLVL.

This rearrangement joins TRBV1 to TRBJ2-7; the DNA was not used to check the table's D call, TRBD2. TRBV1 is marked as a pseudogene. The CDR3 runs 16 residues. As DNA, the CDR3 is TGCACCAGCAGCCTCGGGAGCGGCCTCGACCCCTACGAGCAGTACTTC. This codes for CTSSLGSGLDPYEQYF.

V is TRBV7-2 and J is TRBJ2-7; 8 nucleotides align to TRBD2. Per the germline V gene, CDR1 is SGHTA and CDR2 is FQGNSA. J lost 5 bases, V lost 6 bases, and 9 bases had no gene match. This CDR3 is 14 amino acids long. The DNA for the CDR3 is TGTGCCAGCAGGATCAGCGGGGGTTCCGACGAGCAGTACTTC. Translating it yields CASRISGGSDEQYF.

The chain employs TRBV6-6 and TRBJ1-2, with 7 bases lining up with TRBD1. This CDR3 spans 15 amino acids. Germline V CDR1 and CDR2: MNHNY, SVGAGI (reference sequence). V shed 5 bases, J shed 1 base, and the junction held 7 bases outside the gene matches. DNA for the CDR3: TGTGCCAGCAGTCCCTGGGACAGTGTTAACTATGGCTACACCTTC. Its translation: CASSPWDSVNYGYTF.

This chain joins TRBV19 and TRBJ2-1; 9 bases fit TRBD1. The germline gives CDR1 LNHDA, CDR2 SQIVND (reference sequence). CDR3 length: 15 amino acids. With 2 bases clipped from V and 3 bases from J, the junction kept 2 bases outside the gene matches. CDR3 sequence: CASSILGQGYNEQFF. The DNA for the CDR3 is TGTGCCAGTAGTATATTGGGACAGGGCTACAATGAGCAGTTCTTC.

The chain employs TRBV29-1 and TRBJ2-7; D assignment may be TRBD1 or TRBD2 (7 bases each). Germline V CDR1 and CDR2: SQVTM, ANQGSEA. The CDR3 contains 10 residues. V was pared by 7 bases and J by 7 bases, with 11 bases between. The CDR3 bases are TGCAGCGCCAGGGGGGGTGAGCAGTACTTC. Translation: CSARGGEQYF.

This chain uses TRBV6-6 with TRBJ2-2; 8 nucleotides agree with TRBD1. The CDR3 runs 16 residues. Looked up from germline, CDR1 is MNHNY and CDR2 is SVGAGI (reference sequence). The J segment lost 5 bases and the V segment lost 0 bases, leaving 5 bases of the junction unmatched. CDR3 loop: CASSYSWTGPTGELFF. The CDR3 DNA reads as TGTGCCAGCAGTTACTCGTGGACAGGGCCGACCGGGGAGCTGTTTTTT.

The J gene is TRBJ2-7, the V gene TRBV7-8, with 14 bases fitting TRBD2. There are 17 residues in the CDR3. Germline lookup yields CDR1 SGHVS and CDR2 FQNEAQ. J lost 0 bases, V lost 4 bases, and 5 bases had no gene match. CDR3 sequence (DNA): TGTGCCAGCAGCTCGGGACTAGCGGGGGCAAGCTCCTACGAGCAGTACTTC. Its translation: CASSSGLAGASSYEQYF.